This T cell receptor beta chain emerged from a study of CD8 T cells in ankylosing spondylitis. Study results and caveats: Disease-associated clones were CD8+ and fairly uncommon in peripheral blood. Typical of ankylosing spondylitis blood, it appeared, was a TCR beta motif of roughly eight highly homologous variants. Some motif variants had been reported before (in reactive arthritis synovial fluid and blood). According to the report, clones linked to the disease were significantly enriched in matched synovial fluid samples taken from ankylosing spondylitis patients.

Quantitative 5'-RACE with molecular barcodes generated TCR beta libraries. TCRdb used MiXCR to reprocess the 5' RACE reads, holding one entry per CDR3 protein. The table shows roughly 450,000 distinct CDR3 sequences, with roughly 25% occurring only once. A word on this clonotype: No antigen is known for it.

Germline values: CDR1 LGHDT, CDR2 YNNKEL (reference sequence). The CDR3 is 17 residues long. J gave up 5 bases and V 1 base, and 9 bases lay outside the gene matches. The chain couples TRBV3-1 to TRBJ1-5; TRBD1 agrees at 9 bases. The sequencing sample was made of blood, either unsorted or a sorted T cell fraction (not recorded which). The sequence derives from a male donor with ankylosing spondylitis. CDR3 loop: CASSQGLGQGSDQPQHF. The CDR3 bases are TGTGCCAGCAGCCAAGGTTTGGGACAGGGATCTGATCAGCCCCAGCATTTT. The variable domain in full, completed from reference TRBV3-1 and TRBJ1-5, reads DTAVSQTPKYLVTQMGNDKSIKCEQNLGHDTMYWYKQDSKKFLKIMFSYNNKELIINETVPNRFSPKSPDKAHLNLHINSLELGDSAVYFCASSQGLGQGSDQPQHFGDGTRLSIL.